The present T cell receptor (beta chain) was sequenced within a study of blood T cell repertoires in COVID-19. Study in general: Material from acute and convalescent COVID-19 was sourced from the United States, Italy and Spain.

Germline V CDR1 and CDR2: MNHNY, SVGAGI (reference sequence). V dropped 6 bases and J dropped 3; count of bases not matched to a gene: 18. There are 20 residues in the CDR3. In the authors' methods: It was from reference gene primer amplification that nucleated cell counts were estimated. The method was immunoSEQ multiplex PCR; TCRdb's version includes in-frame clones alone and lacks a portion of them. That table supplies the V and J calls and clone size; D and trimming were determined from the DNA. The table lists about 150,000 clones, 75% to 80% of them singletons. The TCR originated in a man of 80 years or more with acute or convalescent COVID-19. Sequenced input: peripheral blood. The V call is TRBV6-6, the J call TRBJ2-2, with 11 bases fitting TRBD2. CDR3 coding DNA: TGTGCCAGCAGCCGCAGACCGGGACTAGCGGCAAAAGGAGACACCGGGGAGCTGTTTTTT. This sequence encodes CASSRRPGLAAKGDTGELFF.